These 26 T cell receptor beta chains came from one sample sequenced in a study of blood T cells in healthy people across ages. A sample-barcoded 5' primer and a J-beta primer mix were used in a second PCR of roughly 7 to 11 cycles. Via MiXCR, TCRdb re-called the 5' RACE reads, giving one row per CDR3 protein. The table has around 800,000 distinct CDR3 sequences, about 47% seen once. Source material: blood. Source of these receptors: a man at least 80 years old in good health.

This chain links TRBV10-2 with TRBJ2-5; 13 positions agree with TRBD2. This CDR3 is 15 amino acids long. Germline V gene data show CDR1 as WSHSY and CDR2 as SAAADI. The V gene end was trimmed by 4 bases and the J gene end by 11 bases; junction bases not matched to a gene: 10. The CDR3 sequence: CASSGTSGSDDEQYF. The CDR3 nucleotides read TGCGCCAGCAGTGGGACTAGCGGGAGCGACGATGAGCAGTACTTC.

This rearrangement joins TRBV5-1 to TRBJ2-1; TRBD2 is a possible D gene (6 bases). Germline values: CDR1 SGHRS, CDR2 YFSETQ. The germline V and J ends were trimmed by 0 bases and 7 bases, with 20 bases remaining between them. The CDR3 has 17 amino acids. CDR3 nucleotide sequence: TGCGCCAGCAGCTTGGGGGGTGGGGGACTTAGTTGGAATGAGCAGTTCTTC. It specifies CASSLGGGGLSWNEQFF.

The CDR3 region is CASSPGLAGVDTQYF. DNA for the CDR3: TGTGCCAGCAGCCCGGGACTAGCGGGAGTAGATACGCAGTATTTT. The V and J genes are TRBV7-3 and TRBJ2-3; 14 nucleotides align to TRBD2. J gave up 5 bases and V 5 bases, and 3 bases lay outside the gene matches. Germline CDR1 reads SGHTA; CDR2 reads FQGTGA. The CDR3 loop spans 15 amino acids.

The CDR3 sequence: CASSYSRQLGNQPQHF. The DNA of the CDR3 is TGTGCCAGCAGTTACTCTCGGCAGTTAGGCAATCAGCCCCAGCATTTT. The chain is built from TRBV6-2 or TRBV6-3 and TRBJ1-5; D is uncertain. Per germline, CDR1 MNHEY and CDR2 SVGEGT. Trimming stripped 0 bases from V and 2 bases from J, with 11 bases between. The CDR3 contains 16 residues.

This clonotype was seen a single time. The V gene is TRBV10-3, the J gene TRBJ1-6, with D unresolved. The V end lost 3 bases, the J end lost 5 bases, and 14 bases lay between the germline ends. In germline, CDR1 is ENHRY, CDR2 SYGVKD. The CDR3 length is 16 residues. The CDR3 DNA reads TGTGCCATCAGTGAACGGACGGGCCGAAATAATTCACCCCTCCACTTT. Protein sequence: CAISERTGRNNSPLHF.

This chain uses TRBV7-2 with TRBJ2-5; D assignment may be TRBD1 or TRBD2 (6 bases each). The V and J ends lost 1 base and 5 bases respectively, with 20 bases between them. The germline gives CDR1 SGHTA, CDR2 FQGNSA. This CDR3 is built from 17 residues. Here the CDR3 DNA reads TGTGCCAGCAGCTTAGAGGCCTTTGTGGGGGGCGTGGAGACCCAGTACTTC. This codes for CASSLEAFVGGVETQYF.

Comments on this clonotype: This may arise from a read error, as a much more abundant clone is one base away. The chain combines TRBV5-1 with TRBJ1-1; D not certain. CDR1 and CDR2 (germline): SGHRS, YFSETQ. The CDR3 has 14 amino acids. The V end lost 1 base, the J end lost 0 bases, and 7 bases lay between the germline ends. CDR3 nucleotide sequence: TGCGCCAGCAGCTTGTGCGCAATGAACACTGAAGCTTTCTTT. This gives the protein CASSLCAMNTEAFF. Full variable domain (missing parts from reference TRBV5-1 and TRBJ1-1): KAGVTQTPRYLIKTRGQQVTLSCSPISGHRSVSWYQQTPGQGLQFLFEYFSETQRNKGNFPGRFSGRQFSNSRSEMNVSTLELGDSALYLCASSLCAMNTEAFFGQGTRLTVV.

The CDR3 DNA reads as TGCAGTGCTAGAGAACAGGGTGTGTTCTACAATGAGCAGTTCTTC. Its protein is CSAREQGVFYNEQFF. The chain joins TRBV20-1 to TRBJ2-1, with D perhaps matching TRBD1 (6 bases). CDR1 and CDR2 from the germline V gene are DFQATT and SNEGSKA (reference sequence). This CDR3 spans 15 amino acids. Trimming removed 0 bases from V and 3 bases from J, with 12 bases in between.

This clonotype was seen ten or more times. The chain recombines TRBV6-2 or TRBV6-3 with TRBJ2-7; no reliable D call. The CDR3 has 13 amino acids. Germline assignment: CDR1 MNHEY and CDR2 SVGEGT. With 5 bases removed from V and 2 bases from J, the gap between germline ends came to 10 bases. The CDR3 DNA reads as TGTGCCAGCAGTATCGACACTACCTACGAGCAGTACTTC. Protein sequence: CASSIDTTYEQYF.

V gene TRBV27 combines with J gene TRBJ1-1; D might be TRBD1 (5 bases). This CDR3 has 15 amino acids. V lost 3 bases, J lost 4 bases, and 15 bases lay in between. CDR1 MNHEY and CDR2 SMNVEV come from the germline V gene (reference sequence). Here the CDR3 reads CASSFSHEGSTEAFF. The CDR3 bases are TGTGCCAGCAGTTTCTCACACGAGGGGAGCACTGAAGCTTTCTTT.

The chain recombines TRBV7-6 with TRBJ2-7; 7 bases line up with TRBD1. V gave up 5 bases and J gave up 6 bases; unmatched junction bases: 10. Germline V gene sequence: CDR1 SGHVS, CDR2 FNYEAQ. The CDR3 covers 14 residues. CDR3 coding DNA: TGTGCCAGCAGCCCAGGGGGACATATTGCCGAGCAGTACTTC. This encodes CASSPGGHIAEQYF.

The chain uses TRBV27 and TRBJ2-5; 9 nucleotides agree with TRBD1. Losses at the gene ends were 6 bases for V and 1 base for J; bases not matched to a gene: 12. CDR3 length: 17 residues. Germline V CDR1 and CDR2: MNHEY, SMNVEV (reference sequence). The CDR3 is CASRRDVGQGTQETQYF. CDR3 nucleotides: TGTGCCAGCAGACGGGACGTGGGACAGGGCACCCAAGAGACCCAGTACTTC.

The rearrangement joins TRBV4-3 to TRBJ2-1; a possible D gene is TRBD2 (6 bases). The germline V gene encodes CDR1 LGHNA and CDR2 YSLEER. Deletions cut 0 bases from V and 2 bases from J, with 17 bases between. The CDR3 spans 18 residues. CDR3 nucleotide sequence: TGCGCCAGCAGCCAAGATCTTCGGGGGAGATGGCCCTACAATGAGCAGTTCTTC. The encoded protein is CASSQDLRGRWPYNEQFF.

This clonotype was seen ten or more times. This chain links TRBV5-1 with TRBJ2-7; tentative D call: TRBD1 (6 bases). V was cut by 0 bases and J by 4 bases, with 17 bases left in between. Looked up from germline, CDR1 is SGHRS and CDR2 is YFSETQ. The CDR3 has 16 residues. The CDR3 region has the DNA TGCGCCAGCAGCTTGGGACCGTCGGGACATACTTACGAGCAGTACTTC. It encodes CASSLGPSGHTYEQYF. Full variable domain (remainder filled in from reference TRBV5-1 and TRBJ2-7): KAGVTQTPRYLIKTRGQQVTLSCSPISGHRSVSWYQQTPGQGLQFLFEYFSETQRNKGNFPGRFSGRQFSNSRSEMNVSTLELGDSALYLCASSLGPSGHTYEQYFGPGTRLTVT.

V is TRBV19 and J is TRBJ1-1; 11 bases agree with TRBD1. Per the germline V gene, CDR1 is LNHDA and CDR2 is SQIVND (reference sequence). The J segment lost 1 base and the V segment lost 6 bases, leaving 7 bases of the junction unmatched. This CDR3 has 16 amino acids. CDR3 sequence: CASSPGQGAANTEAFF. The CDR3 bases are TGTGCCAGTAGCCCCGGACAGGGGGCGGCGAACACTGAAGCTTTCTTT.

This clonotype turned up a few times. CDR3: CSVSGDRASGANVLTF. As DNA, the CDR3 is TGCAGCGTCTCGGGGGATCGAGCTTCAGGGGCCAACGTCCTGACTTTC. The chain employs TRBV29-1 and TRBJ2-6, with D perhaps TRBD2 (6 bases). The V gene's germline CDR1 is SQVTM and CDR2 ANQGSEA. V dropped 6 bases and J dropped 4 bases, with 19 bases sitting between them. This CDR3 is built from 16 residues.

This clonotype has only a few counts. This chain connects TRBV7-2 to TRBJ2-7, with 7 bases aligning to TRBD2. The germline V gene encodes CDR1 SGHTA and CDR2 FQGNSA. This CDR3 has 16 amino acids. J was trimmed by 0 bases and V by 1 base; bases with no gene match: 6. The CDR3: CASSLVGGSFSYEQYF. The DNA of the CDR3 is TGTGCCAGCAGCTTAGTGGGCGGGAGCTTCTCCTACGAGCAGTACTTC.

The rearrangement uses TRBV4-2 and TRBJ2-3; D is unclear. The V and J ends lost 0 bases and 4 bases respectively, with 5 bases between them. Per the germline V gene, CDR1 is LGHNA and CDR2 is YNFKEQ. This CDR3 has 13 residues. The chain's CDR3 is CASSQEVPDTQYF. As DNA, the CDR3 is TGTGCCAGCAGCCAAGAAGTCCCAGATACGCAGTATTTT.

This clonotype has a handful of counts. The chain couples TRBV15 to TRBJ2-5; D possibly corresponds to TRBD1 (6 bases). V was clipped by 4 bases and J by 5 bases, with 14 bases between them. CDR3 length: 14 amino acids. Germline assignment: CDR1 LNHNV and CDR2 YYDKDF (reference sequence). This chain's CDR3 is CATSISRGRETQYF. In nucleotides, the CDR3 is TGTGCCACCAGCATCTCCAGGGGACGGGAGACCCAGTACTTC.

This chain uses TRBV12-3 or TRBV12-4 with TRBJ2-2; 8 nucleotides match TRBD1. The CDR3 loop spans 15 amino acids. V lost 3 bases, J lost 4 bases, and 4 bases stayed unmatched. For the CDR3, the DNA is TGTGCCAGCAGTTTGGGGCAGGGGGCCACCGGGGAGCTGTTTTTT. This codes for CASSLGQGATGELFF.

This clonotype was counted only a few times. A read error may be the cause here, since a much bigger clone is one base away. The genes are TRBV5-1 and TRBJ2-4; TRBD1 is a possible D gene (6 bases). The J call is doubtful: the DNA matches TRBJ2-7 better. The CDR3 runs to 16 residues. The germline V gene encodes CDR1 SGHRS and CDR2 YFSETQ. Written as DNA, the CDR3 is TGCGCCAGCAGCTTCCCAGGGGTTACTCGACCCTACGAGCAGTACTTC. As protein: CASSFPGVTRPYEQYF.

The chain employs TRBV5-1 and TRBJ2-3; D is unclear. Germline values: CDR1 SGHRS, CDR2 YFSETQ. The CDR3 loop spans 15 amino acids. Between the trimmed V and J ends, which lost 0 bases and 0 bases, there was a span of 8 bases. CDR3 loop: CASSLDCTSTDTQYF. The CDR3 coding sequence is TGCGCCAGCAGCTTGGACTGCACTAGCACAGATACGCAGTATTTT.

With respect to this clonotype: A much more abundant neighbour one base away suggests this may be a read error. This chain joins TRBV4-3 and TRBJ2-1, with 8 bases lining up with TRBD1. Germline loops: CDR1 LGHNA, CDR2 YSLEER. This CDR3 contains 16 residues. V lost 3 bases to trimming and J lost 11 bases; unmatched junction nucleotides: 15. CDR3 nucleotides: TGCGCCAGCAGCCACCTGGACAGGGAGGCATCAGGGAAGCAGTTCTTC. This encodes CASSHLDREASGKQFF.

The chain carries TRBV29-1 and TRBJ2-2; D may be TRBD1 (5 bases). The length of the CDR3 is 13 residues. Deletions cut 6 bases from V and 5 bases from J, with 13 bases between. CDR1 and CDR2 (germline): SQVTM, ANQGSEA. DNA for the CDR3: TGCAGCGTCAGACAGAGAATGACCGGGGAGCTGTTTTTT. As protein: CSVRQRMTGELFF.

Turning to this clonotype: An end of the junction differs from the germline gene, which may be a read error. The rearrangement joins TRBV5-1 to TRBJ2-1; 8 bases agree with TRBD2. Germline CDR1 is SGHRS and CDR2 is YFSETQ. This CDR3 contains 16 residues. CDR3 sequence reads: CASSLVAGSSYNEQFF. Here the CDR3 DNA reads TGTGCCAGCAGCTTAGTAGCGGGGAGCTCCTACAATGAGCAGTTCTTC. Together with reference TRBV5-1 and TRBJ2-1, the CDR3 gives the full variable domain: KAGVTQTPRYLIKTRGQQVTLSCSPISGHRSVSWYQQTPGQGLQFLFEYFSETQRNKGNFPGRFSGRQFSNSRSEMNVSTLELGDSALYLCASSLVAGSSYNEQFFGPGTRLTVL.

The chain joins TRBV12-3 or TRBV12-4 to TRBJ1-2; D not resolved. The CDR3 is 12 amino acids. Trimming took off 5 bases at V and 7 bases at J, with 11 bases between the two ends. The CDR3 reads CASSTDESGYTF. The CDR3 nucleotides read TGTGCCAGCAGTACCGACGAGAGTGGCTACACCTTC.